The clone carrying this TCR beta chain was recorded only once. Its target is unknown. This CDR3 comprises 17 residues. With V trimmed by 0 bases and J by 2 bases, 10 bases remained unmatched. CDR1 and CDR2 (germline): GTSNPN, SVGIG (reference sequence). Produced via immunoSEQ multiplex PCR; TCRdb's table is partial and in-frame only. The repertoire includes 97,000 or so clones, around 89% of them detected once, and just over 0.15% sits in the top ten. These data originate in a study of OX40 agonist ivuxolimab in advanced cancers. Overall study findings and caveats: Dosing at 0.1 to 3.0 mg/kg was accompanied by clonal expansion of CD4+ and CD8+ blood T cells by week 6.

This sample comprised CD4+ or CD8+ T cells sorted from blood, obtained in a trial of the OX40 agonist ivuxolimab. This clonotype was sampled from an adult with an advanced solid tumor such as melanoma, head and neck, liver or kidney cancer. The rearrangement uses TRBV30 and TRBJ2-3, with 8 bases fitting TRBD2. The CDR3 here is CAWSVRTGGPVTDTQYF. CDR3 bases: TGTGCCTGGAGTGTACGGACGGGAGGGCCCGTCACAGATACGCAGTATTTT.